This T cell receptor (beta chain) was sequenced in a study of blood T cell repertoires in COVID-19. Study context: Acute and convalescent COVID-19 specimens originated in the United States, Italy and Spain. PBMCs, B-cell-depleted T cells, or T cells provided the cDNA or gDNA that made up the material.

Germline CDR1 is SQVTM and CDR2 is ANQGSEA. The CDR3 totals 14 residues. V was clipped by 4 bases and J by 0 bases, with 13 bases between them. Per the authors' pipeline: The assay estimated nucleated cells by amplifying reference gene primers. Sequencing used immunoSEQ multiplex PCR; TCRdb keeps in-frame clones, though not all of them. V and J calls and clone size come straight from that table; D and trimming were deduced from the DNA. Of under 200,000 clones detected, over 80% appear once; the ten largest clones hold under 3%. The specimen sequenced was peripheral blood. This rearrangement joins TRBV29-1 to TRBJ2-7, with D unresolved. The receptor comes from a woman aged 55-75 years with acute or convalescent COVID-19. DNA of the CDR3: TGCAGCGTTGCAGCGCGGCTAAGCTCCTACGAGCAGTACTTC. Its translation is CSVAARLSSYEQYF.